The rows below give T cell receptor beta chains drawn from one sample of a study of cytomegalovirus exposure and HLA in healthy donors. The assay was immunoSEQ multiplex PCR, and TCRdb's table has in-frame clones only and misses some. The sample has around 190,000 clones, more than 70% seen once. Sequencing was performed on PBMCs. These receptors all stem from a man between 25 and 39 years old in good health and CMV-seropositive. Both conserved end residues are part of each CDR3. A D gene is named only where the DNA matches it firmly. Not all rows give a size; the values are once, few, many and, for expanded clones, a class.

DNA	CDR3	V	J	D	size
TGTGCCAGTAGTATCCGGGGACAGCGAACTTCTCCCTACGAGCAGTACTTC	CASSIRGQRTSPYEQYF	TRBV19	TRBJ2-7	TRBD1	.
TGTGCCAGCAGTTCCACCACAGGGCAAGCCACTGAAGCTTTCTTT	CASSSTTGQATEAFF	TRBV6-5	TRBJ1-1	.	.
TGTGCCAGCACACAGGGACCTTACAATGAGCAGTTCTTC	CASTQGPYNEQFF	TRBV28	TRBJ2-1	.	once
TGTGCCAGCAGCTTAAAGGCCGTCCTGGGTAGCACCACCGGGGAGCTGTTTTTT	CASSLKAVLGSTTGELFF	TRBV7-3	TRBJ2-2	.	.
TGTGCCAGCAGTGCCGGGCAGGGTTACAATCAGCCCCAGCATTTT	CASSAGQGYNQPQHF	TRBV6-5	TRBJ1-5	.	.
TGTGCCAGCAGCTCCCTCCGGACAGTTGTGACTTACAATGAGCAGTTCTTC	CASSSLRTVVTYNEQFF	TRBV7-9	TRBJ2-1	.	.
TGCGCCAGCAGCCAAGAAGGGATAGGGGGCCGGTCCGGGGAGCTGTTTTTT	CASSQEGIGGRSGELFF	TRBV4-3	TRBJ2-2	TRBD1	.
TGTGCCAGAAGCTTGGGTTGGCGGGGACATGGCTACACCTTC	CARSLGWRGHGYTF	TRBV5-3	TRBJ1-2	.	few
TGTGCCAGCAGTTACTCGATCGGACAGGGGGACGGCTACACCTTC	CASSYSIGQGDGYTF	TRBV6-5	TRBJ1-2	TRBD1	once
TGTGCCAGCAGCCTATCGGGACAGGGAGGCTCACCCCTCCACTTT	CASSLSGQGGSPLHF	TRBV7-3	TRBJ1-6	TRBD1	once
TGTGCCAGCAGCTCTGAACTAGCGGGGGGTGGTCATGGAGAGACCCAGTACTTC	CASSSELAGGGHGETQYF	TRBV9	TRBJ2-5	TRBD2	.
TGTGCCAGCAGTCAGACTAGCGGGAGAGGAGACGAGCAGTACTTC	CASSQTSGRGDEQYF	TRBV28	TRBJ2-7	TRBD2	.
TGTGCCAGCAGCCAGGGACGACTAGTAGGCTACGAGCAGTACTTC	CASSQGRLVGYEQYF	TRBV4-2	TRBJ2-7	.	.
TGTGCCAGCAGCCCGCGGGACTCTCTACGGGGGCAGTTCTTC	CASSPRDSLRGQFF	TRBV13	TRBJ2-1	.	.
TGTGCCAGCAGCTTAATGAGCCAAGAGACCCAGTACTTC	CASSLMSQETQYF	TRBV7-9	TRBJ2-5	.	.
TGTGCCAGCAGCTTAGGGCCGGGACTAGCGGGAGGGGGGAAAGATACGCAGTATTTT	CASSLGPGLAGGGKDTQYF	TRBV11-2	TRBJ2-3	TRBD2	.
TGCGCCAGCAGCTTGGGGACAGGGTTCCGAACTGAAGCTTTCTTT	CASSLGTGFRTEAFF	TRBV5-1	TRBJ1-1	TRBD1	few
TGTGCCAGTAGCAAGCACACGGCCGGGCAAGAGACCCAGTACTTC	CASSKHTAGQETQYF	TRBV19	TRBJ2-5	.	once
TGTGCCAGCATGGGGGACAGGGCCAGCAATCAGCCCCAGCATTTT	CASMGDRASNQPQHF	TRBV6-1	TRBJ1-5	TRBD1	.
TGTGCCAGCAGCTCTAAACAGGGAACTTACCAAGAAGCTTTCTTT	CASSSKQGTYQEAFF	TRBV7-8	TRBJ1-1	.	.
TGTGCCAGCTCACTGGATAGCGGGAACATTCAGTACTTC	CASSLDSGNIQYF	TRBV18	TRBJ2-4	TRBD2	.
TGCGCCAGCAGCCCCACCGGGGGGATTTCCGCGGATGAGCAGTTCTTC	CASSPTGGISADEQFF	TRBV4-1	TRBJ2-1	TRBD2	.
TGTGCCAGCTCCCCGCAGGGGAGCTCCTACAATGAGCAGTTCTTC	CASSPQGSSYNEQFF	TRBV18	TRBJ2-1	.	once
TGTGCCTGGAGTGCCGGGGATACGCAGTATTTT	CAWSAGDTQYF	TRBV30	TRBJ2-3	.	.
TGTGCCAGCAGTGAAGCTAACTACAATGAGCAGTTCTTC	CASSEANYNEQFF	TRBV25-1	TRBJ2-1	.	.
TGTGCCAGCTCACCACCTTATTCTGGGGCCAACGTCCTGACTTTC	CASSPPYSGANVLTF	TRBV18	TRBJ2-6	.	.
TGTGCCAGCAGCTTCGGCGGTAGCACAGATACGCAGTATTTT	CASSFGGSTDTQYF	TRBV7-3	TRBJ2-3	.	once
TGTGCCAGCAGTTTAAGGCAGGGGGCCTTCGAGCAGTACTTC	CASSLRQGAFEQYF	TRBV27	TRBJ2-7	TRBD1	.
TGTGCCAGCAGTTACTCCACTAGCGGGCACTACGAGCAGTACTTC	CASSYSTSGHYEQYF	TRBV6-5	TRBJ2-7	TRBD2	few
TGTGCCAGCAGCAAGGAGCGGGGGGTACTTTTAGATGAGCAGTTCTTC	CASSKERGVLLDEQFF	TRBV7-9	TRBJ2-1	TRBD2	.
TGTTCCAGCACCCCCCGGCGGGGTGGGGAGACCCAGTACTTC	CSSTPRRGGETQYF	TRBV7-9	TRBJ2-5	.	few
TGTGCCAGCAGTTACTCCCCTCTAGCCCAAGGGGAGACCCAGTACTTC	CASSYSPLAQGETQYF	TRBV6-5	TRBJ2-5	.	.
TGTGCCAGCAGCGTCACAGGGGGAAACGGGTGGAGTGAGCAGTTCTTC	CASSVTGGNGWSEQFF	TRBV5-4	TRBJ2-1	TRBD1	.
TGTGCCAGCAGGCGGGATATTAACACCGGGGAGCTGTTTTTT	CASRRDINTGELFF	TRBV2	TRBJ2-2	.	.
TGTGCCAGCCAAGAAGCGGGAGCGGGCACCGGGGAGCTGTTTTTT	CASQEAGAGTGELFF	TRBV4-2	TRBJ2-2	TRBD2	.
TGTGCCAGCAGCTTGGAAGGTGCTAGCGGGGGCCGTAGCACAGATACGCAGTATTTT	CASSLEGASGGRSTDTQYF	TRBV5-7	TRBJ2-3	TRBD2	.
TGTGCCAGCAGCTTTCAATCCGGGGAGTACAATGAGCAGTTCTTC	CASSFQSGEYNEQFF	TRBV7-3	TRBJ2-1	.	.
TGTGCCAGCAGCTTAGGGGGACAGGGACGCTCCTACGAGCAGTACTTC	CASSLGGQGRSYEQYF	TRBV5-4	TRBJ2-7	TRBD1	.
TGTGCCAGCACCTCCTCGGACAGGGGAGGCAATCAGCCCCAGCATTTT	CASTSSDRGGNQPQHF	TRBV28	TRBJ1-5	TRBD1	.
TGCGCCAGCAGCCAATTAGGGACAGGGGTAAGCATGGTAAGTAATGAAAAACTGTTTTTT	CASSQLGTGVSMVSNEKLFF	TRBV4-1	TRBJ1-4	TRBD1	.
TGTGCCAGCAGTGGGCAGGGGCCCACCTACGAGCAGTACTTC	CASSGQGPTYEQYF	TRBV28	TRBJ2-7	.	once
TGTGCCAGCAGTTTCGGGGGGGCTACCAATGAGCAGTTCTTC	CASSFGGATNEQFF	TRBV6-5	TRBJ2-1	TRBD2	.
TGTGCCAGCAGTTTGGCGCGGGAAGGCTACGAGCAGTACTTC	CASSLAREGYEQYF	TRBV28	TRBJ2-7	.	.
TGTGCCAGCAGGGTGGGGACAGGGACAGCGGGGGAGCAGTTCTTC	CASRVGTGTAGEQFF	TRBV5-4	TRBJ2-1	TRBD1	.
TGCGCCAGCAGCTTGGAACGGTTTCAAGAGACCCAGTACTTC	CASSLERFQETQYF	TRBV5-1	TRBJ2-5	.	.
TGTGCCAGCAGTTTCATGCGGGCCGAGCAGTACTTC	CASSFMRAEQYF	TRBV28	TRBJ2-7	.	.
TGTGCCAGTAGTAGTAATAGCGGGAGGGGCAATGAGCAGTTCTTC	CASSSNSGRGNEQFF	TRBV19	TRBJ2-1	TRBD2	once